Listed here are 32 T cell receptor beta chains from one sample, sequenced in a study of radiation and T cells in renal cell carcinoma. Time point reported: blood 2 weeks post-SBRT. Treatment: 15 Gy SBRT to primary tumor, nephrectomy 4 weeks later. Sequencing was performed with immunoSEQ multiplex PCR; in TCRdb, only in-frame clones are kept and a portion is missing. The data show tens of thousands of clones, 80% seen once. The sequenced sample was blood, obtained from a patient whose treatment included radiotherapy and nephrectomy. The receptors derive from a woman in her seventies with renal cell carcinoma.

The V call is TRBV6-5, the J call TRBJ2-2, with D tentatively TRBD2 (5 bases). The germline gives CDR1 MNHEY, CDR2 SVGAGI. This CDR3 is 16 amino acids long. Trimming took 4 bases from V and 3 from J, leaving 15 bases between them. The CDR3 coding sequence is TGTGCCAGCAGTTCCACGCGGGCGCAGGACACCGGGGAGCTGTTTTTT. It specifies CASSSTRAQDTGELFF.

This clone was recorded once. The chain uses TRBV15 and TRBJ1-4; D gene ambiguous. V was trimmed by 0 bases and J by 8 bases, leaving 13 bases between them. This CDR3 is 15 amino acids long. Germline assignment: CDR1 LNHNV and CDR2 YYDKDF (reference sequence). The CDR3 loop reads CATSRDRSIGEKLFF. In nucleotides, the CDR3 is TGTGCCACCAGCAGAGATCGAAGCATCGGGGAAAAACTGTTTTTT.

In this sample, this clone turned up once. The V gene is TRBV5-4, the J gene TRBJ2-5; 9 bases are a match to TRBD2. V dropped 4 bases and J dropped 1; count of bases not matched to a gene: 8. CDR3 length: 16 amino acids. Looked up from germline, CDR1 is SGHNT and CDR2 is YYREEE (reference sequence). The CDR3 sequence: CASSETSGLGQETQYF. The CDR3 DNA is TGTGCCAGCAGCGAGACTAGCGGACTGGGCCAAGAGACCCAGTACTTC.

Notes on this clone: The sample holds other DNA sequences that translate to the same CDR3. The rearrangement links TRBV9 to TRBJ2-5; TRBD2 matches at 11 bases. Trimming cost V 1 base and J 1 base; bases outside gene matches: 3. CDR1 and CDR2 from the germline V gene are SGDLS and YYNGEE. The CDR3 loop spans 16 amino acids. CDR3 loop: CASSVLAGGPQETQYF. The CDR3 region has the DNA TGTGCCAGCAGCGTACTAGCGGGGGGACCCCAAGAGACCCAGTACTTC.

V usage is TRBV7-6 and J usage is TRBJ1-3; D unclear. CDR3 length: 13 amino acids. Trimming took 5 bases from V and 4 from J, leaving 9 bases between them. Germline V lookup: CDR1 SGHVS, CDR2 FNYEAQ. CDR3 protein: CASSTRQGNTIYF. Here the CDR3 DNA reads TGTGCCAGCAGCACGAGACAAGGAAACACCATATATTTT.

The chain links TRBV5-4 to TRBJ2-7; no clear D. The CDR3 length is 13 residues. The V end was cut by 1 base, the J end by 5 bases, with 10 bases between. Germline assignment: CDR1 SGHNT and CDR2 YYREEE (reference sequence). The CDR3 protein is CASSLSRSHEQYF. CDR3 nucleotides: TGTGCCAGCAGCTTGTCAAGGTCCCACGAGCAGTACTTC. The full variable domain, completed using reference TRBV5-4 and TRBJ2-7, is ETGVTQSPTHLIKTRGQQVTLRCSSQSGHNTVSWYQQALGQGPQFIFQYYREEENGRGNFPPRFSGLQFPNYSSELNVNALELDDSALYLCASSLSRSHEQYFGPGTRLTVT.

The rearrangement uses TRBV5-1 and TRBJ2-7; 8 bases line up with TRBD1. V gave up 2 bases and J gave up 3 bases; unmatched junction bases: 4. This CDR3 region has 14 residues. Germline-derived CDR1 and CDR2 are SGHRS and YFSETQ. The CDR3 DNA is TGCGCCAGCAGCTTTGGGACAGGTGACTACGAGCAGTACTTC. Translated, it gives CASSFGTGDYEQYF.

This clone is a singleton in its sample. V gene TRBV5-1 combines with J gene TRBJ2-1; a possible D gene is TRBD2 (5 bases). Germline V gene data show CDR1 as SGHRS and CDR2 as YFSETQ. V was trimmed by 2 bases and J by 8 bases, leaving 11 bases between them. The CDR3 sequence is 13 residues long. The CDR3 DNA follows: TGCGCCAGCAGCTTCACTAGTAACGATGAGCAGTTCTTC. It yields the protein CASSFTSNDEQFF.

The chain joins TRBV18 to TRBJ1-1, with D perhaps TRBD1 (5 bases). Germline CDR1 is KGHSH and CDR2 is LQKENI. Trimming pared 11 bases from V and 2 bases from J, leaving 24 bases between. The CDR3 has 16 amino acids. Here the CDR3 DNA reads TGTGCCGGATCAGCTCAATGGGGGATGGGTAACACTGAAGCTTTCTTT. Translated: CAGSAQWGMGNTEAFF.

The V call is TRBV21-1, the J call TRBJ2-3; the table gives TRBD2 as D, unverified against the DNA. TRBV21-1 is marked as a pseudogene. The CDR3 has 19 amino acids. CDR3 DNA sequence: TGTGCCAGCAGCAAAAAGGCCGGGACTAGCTCCCTTATCACAGATACGCAGTATTTT. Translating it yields CASSKKAGTSSLITDTQYF.

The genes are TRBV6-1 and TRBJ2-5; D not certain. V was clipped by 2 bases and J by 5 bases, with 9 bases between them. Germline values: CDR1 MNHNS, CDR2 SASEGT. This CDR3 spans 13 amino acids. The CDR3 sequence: CASSENRWETQYF. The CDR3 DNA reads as TGTGCCAGCAGTGAAAATCGCTGGGAGACCCAGTACTTC.

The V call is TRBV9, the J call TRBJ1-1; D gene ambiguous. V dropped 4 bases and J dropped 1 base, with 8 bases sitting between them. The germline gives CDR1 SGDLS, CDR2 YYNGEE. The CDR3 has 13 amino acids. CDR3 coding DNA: TGTGCCAGCAGCCCTCAAAGGAACACTGAAGCTTTCTTT. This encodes CASSPQRNTEAFF.

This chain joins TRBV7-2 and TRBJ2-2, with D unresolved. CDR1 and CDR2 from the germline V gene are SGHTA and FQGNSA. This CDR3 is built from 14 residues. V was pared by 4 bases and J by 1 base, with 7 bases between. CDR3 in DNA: TGTGCCAGCAGCTCTCAAGGGAACACCGGGGAGCTGTTTTTT. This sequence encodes CASSSQGNTGELFF.

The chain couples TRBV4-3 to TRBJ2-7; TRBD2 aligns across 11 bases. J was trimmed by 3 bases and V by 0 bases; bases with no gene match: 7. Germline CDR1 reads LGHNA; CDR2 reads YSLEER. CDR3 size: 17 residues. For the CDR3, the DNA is TGCGCCAGCAGCCAAGATCACCTAGCGGGGGGCCACTACGAGCAGTACTTC. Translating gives CASSQDHLAGGHYEQYF.

The CDR3 region is CASSAAQGEKLFF. CDR3 nucleotide sequence: TGTGCCAGCAGTGCCGCCCAGGGAGAAAAACTGTTTTTT. This chain connects TRBV6-5 to TRBJ1-4; TRBD1 might be the D (5 bases). V shed 5 bases and J shed 8 bases, with 12 bases lying between them. From germline, CDR1 is MNHEY and CDR2 SVGAGI. The CDR3 is 13 amino acids.

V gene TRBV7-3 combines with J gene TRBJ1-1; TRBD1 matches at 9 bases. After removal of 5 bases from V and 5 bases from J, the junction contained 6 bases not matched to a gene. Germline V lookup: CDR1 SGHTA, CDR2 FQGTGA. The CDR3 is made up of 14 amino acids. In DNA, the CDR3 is TGTGCCAGCAGCGAACAGGGGGCTGGAACTGAAGCTTTCTTT. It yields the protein CASSEQGAGTEAFF.

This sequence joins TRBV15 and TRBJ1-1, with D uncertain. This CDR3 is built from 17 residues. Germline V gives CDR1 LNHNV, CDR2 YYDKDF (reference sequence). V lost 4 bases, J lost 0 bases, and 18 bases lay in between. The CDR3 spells CATSTSTFTTVNTEAFF. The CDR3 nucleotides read TGTGCCACCAGCACCTCAACCTTTACCACAGTGAACACTGAAGCTTTCTTT.

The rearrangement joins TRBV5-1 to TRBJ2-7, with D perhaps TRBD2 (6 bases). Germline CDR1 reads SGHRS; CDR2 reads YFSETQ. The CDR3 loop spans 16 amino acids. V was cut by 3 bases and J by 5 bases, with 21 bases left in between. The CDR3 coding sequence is TGCGCCAGCAGCTGGGGGGACCGGCGGGATTTCGACGAGCAGTACTTC. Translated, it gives CASSWGDRRDFDEQYF.

The CDR3 here is CASRRGAVGEQFF. The CDR3 coding sequence is TGTGCCAGCAGGAGAGGGGCGGTGGGTGAGCAGTTCTTC. The chain combines TRBV6-5 with TRBJ2-1; the D call may be TRBD1 or TRBD2 (5 bases each). The V gene lost 6 bases and the J gene lost 9 bases, with 15 bases spanning the gap. This CDR3 region has 13 residues. Germline CDR1 is MNHEY and CDR2 is SVGAGI.

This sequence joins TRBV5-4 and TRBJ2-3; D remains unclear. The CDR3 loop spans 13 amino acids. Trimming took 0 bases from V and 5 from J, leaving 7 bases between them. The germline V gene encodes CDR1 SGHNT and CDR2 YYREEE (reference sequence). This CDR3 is CASSLAGKDTQYF. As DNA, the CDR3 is TGTGCCAGCAGCTTGGCTGGGAAAGATACGCAGTATTTT. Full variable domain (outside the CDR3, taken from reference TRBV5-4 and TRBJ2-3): ETGVTQSPTHLIKTRGQQVTLRCSSQSGHNTVSWYQQALGQGPQFIFQYYREEENGRGNFPPRFSGLQFPNYSSELNVNALELDDSALYLCASSLAGKDTQYFGPGTRLTVL.

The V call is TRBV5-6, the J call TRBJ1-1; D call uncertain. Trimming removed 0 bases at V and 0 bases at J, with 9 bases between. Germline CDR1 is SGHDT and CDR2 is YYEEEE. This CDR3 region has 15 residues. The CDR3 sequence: CASSLGRAMNTEAFF. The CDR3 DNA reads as TGTGCCAGCAGCTTGGGGAGAGCCATGAACACTGAAGCTTTCTTT.

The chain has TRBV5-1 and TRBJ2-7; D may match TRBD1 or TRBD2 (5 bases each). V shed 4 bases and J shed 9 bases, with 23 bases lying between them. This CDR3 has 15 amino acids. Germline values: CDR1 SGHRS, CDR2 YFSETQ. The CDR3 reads CASSGGEGDDQRQYF. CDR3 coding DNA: TGCGCCAGCAGCGGGGGAGAAGGGGACGACCAACGGCAGTACTTC.

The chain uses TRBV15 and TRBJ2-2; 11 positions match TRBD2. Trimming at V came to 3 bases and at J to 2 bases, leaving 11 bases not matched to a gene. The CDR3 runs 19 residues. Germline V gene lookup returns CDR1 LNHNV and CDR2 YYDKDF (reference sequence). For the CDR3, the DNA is TGTGCCACCAGCAGGGACACGGGACTAGCGGATTTCAACACCGGGGAGCTGTTTTTT. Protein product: CATSRDTGLADFNTGELFF.

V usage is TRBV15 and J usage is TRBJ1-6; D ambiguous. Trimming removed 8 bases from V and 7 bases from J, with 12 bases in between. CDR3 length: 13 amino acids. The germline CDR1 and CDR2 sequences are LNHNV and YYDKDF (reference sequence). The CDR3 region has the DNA TGTGCCACCGGAAGTCAGAGAAATTCACCCCTCCACTTT. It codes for CATGSQRNSPLHF.

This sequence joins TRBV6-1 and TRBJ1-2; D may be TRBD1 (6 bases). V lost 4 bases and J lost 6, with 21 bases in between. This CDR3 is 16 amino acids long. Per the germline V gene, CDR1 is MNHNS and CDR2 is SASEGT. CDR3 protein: CASSASGTPGGHGYTF. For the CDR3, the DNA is TGTGCCAGCAGTGCTTCGGGGACACCCGGAGGACATGGCTACACCTTC.

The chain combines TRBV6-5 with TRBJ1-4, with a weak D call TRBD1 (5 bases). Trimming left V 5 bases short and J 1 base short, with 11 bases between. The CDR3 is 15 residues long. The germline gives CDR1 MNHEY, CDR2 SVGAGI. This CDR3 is CASSQDRKTNEKLFF. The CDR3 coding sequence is TGTGCCAGCAGTCAAGACAGAAAAACTAATGAAAAACTGTTTTTT.

This chain's CDR3 is CASSPGQGSGELFF. CDR3 DNA sequence: TGCGCCAGCAGCCCAGGACAGGGTAGCGGGGAGCTGTTTTTT. J is TRBJ2-2 and V is TRBV5-1; 8 bases agree with TRBD1. V lost 4 bases and J lost 7; bases outside the gene matches: 6. Germline assignment: CDR1 SGHRS and CDR2 YFSETQ. The CDR3 length is 14 residues.

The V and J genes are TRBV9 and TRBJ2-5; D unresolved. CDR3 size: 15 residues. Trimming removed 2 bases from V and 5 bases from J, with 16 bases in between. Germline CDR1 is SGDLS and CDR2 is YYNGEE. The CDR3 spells CASSVPSAHGETQYF. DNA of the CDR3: TGTGCCAGCAGCGTCCCCTCGGCCCACGGGGAGACCCAGTACTTC.

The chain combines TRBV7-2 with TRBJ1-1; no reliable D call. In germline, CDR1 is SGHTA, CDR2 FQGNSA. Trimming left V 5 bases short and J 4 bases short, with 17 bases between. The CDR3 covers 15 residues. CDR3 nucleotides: TGTGCCAGCAGCCCTCCGCTTCTATGGGGCACTGAAGCTTTCTTT. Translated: CASSPPLLWGTEAFF. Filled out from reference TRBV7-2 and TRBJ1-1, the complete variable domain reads GAGVSQSPSNKVTEKGKDVELRCDPISGHTALYWYRQSLGQGLEFLIYFQGNSAPDKSGLPSDRFSAERTGGSVSTLTIQRTQQEDSAVYLCASSPPLLWGTEAFFGQGTRLTVV.

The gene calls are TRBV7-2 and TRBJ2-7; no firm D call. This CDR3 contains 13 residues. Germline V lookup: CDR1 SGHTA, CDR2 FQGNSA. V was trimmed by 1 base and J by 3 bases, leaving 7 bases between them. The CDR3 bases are TGTGCCAGCAGCTTAGAGGACGGCTACGAGCAGTACTTC. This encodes CASSLEDGYEQYF. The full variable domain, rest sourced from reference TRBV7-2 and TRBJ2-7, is GAGVSQSPSNKVTEKGKDVELRCDPISGHTALYWYRQSLGQGLEFLIYFQGNSAPDKSGLPSDRFSAERTGGSVSTLTIQRTQQEDSAVYLCASSLEDGYEQYFGPGTRLTVT.

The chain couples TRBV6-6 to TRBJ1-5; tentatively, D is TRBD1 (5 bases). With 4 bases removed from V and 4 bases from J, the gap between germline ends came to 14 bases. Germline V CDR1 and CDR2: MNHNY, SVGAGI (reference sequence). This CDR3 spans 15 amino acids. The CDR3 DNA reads TGTGCCAGCAGTTTGGCAGGACAATGGAATCAGCCCCAGCATTTT. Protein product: CASSLAGQWNQPQHF.

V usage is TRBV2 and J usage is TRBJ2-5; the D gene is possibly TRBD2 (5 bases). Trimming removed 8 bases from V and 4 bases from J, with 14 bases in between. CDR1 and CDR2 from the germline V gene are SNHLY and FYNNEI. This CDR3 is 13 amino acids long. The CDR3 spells CASGRASRETQYF. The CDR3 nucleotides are TGTGCCAGCGGTCGGGCTAGCAGAGAGACCCAGTACTTC.